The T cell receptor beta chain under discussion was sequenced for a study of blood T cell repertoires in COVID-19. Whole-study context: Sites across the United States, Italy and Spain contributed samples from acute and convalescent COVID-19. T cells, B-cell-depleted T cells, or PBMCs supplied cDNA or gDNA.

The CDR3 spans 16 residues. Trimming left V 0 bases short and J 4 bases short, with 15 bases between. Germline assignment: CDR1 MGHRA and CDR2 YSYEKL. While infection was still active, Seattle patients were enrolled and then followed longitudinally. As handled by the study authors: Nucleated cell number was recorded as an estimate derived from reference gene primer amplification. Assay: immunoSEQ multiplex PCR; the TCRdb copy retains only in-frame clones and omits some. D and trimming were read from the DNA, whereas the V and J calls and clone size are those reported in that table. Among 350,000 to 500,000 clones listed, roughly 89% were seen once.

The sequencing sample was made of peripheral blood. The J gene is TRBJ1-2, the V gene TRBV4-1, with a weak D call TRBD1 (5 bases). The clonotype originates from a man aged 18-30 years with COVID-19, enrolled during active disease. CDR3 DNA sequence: TGCGCCAGCAGCCAAGATATAGGACAAGGTCGCTATGGCTACACCTTC. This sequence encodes CASSQDIGQGRYGYTF.